The source of this T cell receptor beta chain is a study of tumor and adjacent non-tumor tissue in lung cancer. Study outcomes and limitations: Compared with tumor, normal lung showed significantly lower TCR diversity. In normal lung, the top 100 clones were significantly more dominant than in tumor.

The CDR3 comprises 16 residues, both ends counted. Germline values: CDR1 SGHTS, CDR2 YDEGEE. TCRbeta libraries were built with three rounds of nested PCR, modified from ARM-PCR. TCRdb reanalysed the multiplex PCR reads using MiXCR and keeps one entry per CDR3 protein. The data show some 95,000 distinct CDR3 sequences, more than 80% seen once. This sample's RNA came from whole unsorted tissue. More than 3 cm separated this lung sample from the edge of the tumor. Donors were chemotherapy-naive, newly diagnosed lung cancer surgical patients in China, August–late 2014. Comment on this clonotype: Its target is unknown. Without the conserved terminal phenylalanine or tryptophan, this CDR3 likely stems from a read error. Because the CDR3's place on the DNA is in doubt, the DNA is left out and the CDR3 is given as listed by TCRdb.

The sequencing sample was made of distant non-tumor lung tissue. The chain employs TRBV5-8 and TRBJ2-2; the table's D call, TRBD2, has no DNA check behind it. The clonotype was recovered from a man in his fifties or sixties with small cell lung cancer. CDR3 in amino acids: CASSFLGGPNTGELLY.